These 15 T cell receptor beta chains were all obtained from the same sample, sequenced in a study of T cells in Graves' hyperthyroidism and ophthalmopathy. Researchers took RNA transcripts and amplified the TCR beta CDR3 regions from them. First-round RT-PCR with HTBI primers amplified the TCR CDR3 region. MiXCR, applied by TCRdb to the multiplex PCR reads, yields one record per CDR3 protein. The table lists about 640,000 distinct CDR3 sequences, under 25% of them singletons. The sample was blood. The receptors come from a man aged 25 to 45 with Graves' ophthalmopathy.

This clonotype was picked up a small number of times. This chain connects TRBV18 to TRBJ2-4, with no clear D. V was shortened by 3 bases and J by 6 bases, with 12 bases between the two germline ends. This CDR3 contains 14 residues. Germline V gene lookup returns CDR1 KGHSH and CDR2 LQKENI. The CDR3, as DNA: TGTGCCAGCTCACCGGCACCCCCACCAAACATTCAGTACTTC. This sequence encodes CASSPAPPPNIQYF.

This clonotype showed up just a few times. V and J are TRBV9 and TRBJ2-7; D unclear. The CDR3 sequence is 12 residues long. With 0 bases removed from V and 5 bases from J, the gap between germline ends came to 6 bases. Germline CDR1 is SGDLS and CDR2 is YYNGEE. CDR3 loop: CASSVDGDEQYF. As DNA, the CDR3 is TGTGCCAGCAGCGTAGATGGGGACGAGCAGTACTTC.

This sequence joins TRBV3-1 and TRBJ2-2; TRBD2 might be the D (6 bases). Per germline, CDR1 LGHDT and CDR2 YNNKEL (reference sequence). The CDR3 spans 14 residues. Trimming cost V 0 bases and J 6 bases, with 8 bases left between them. CDR3 nucleotides: TGTGCCAGCAGCCAAGAAGGGACTCCCGGGGAGCTGTTTTTT. This sequence encodes CASSQEGTPGELFF.

This clonotype showed up just once. One end of the junction does not line up with germline, which may come from a read error. This chain uses TRBV6-1 with TRBJ2-2, with D perhaps being TRBD1 or TRBD2 (6 bases each). The CDR3 runs 16 residues. Germline assignment: CDR1 MNHNS and CDR2 SASEGT. CDR3 residues: CASSESYDRPPGGLFF. DNA of the CDR3: TGTGCCAGCAGTGAATCCTACGACAGGCCGCCCGGGGGGCTGTTTTTT.

The chain combines TRBV20-1 with TRBJ2-2; 12 bases line up with TRBD2. There are 18 residues in the CDR3. Losses at the gene ends were 1 base for V and 5 bases for J; bases not matched to a gene: 11. Looked up from germline, CDR1 is DFQATT and CDR2 is SNEGSKA (reference sequence). DNA of the CDR3: TGCAGTGCTAGAGGGCGACTAGCGGGAGCCCCGGGGACCGGGGAGCTGTTTTTT. It specifies CSARGRLAGAPGTGELFF.

This chain connects TRBV4-3 to TRBJ1-4; 9 nucleotides match TRBD1. V lost 4 bases to trimming and J lost 0 bases; unmatched junction nucleotides: 6. The CDR3 consists of 17 residues. Germline V CDR1 and CDR2: LGHNA, YSLEER. The CDR3 loop is CASSPRGQGATNEKLFF. CDR3 coding DNA: TGCGCCAGCAGCCCGCGGGGACAGGGAGCAACTAATGAAAAACTGTTTTTT.

The chain uses TRBV19 and TRBJ2-2, with TRBD2 identical over 8 bases. The V gene end was trimmed by 3 bases and the J gene end by 6 bases; junction bases not matched to a gene: 3. This CDR3 comprises 14 residues. The germline V gene has CDR1 LNHDA and CDR2 SQIVND (reference sequence). CDR3 residues: CASSMGAGAGELFF. Here the CDR3 DNA reads TGTGCCAGTAGTATGGGAGCGGGAGCCGGGGAGCTGTTTTTT.

This clonotype has more than one count but fewer than ten. The rearrangement links TRBV4-1 to TRBJ2-1; TRBD2 might be the D (7 bases). There are 14 residues in the CDR3. CDR1 and CDR2 (germline): MGHRA, YSYEKL. Trimming left V 4 bases short and J 9 bases short, with 16 bases between. DNA for the CDR3: TGCGCCAGCAGCCTGAGGGGGGGGGACGCTGAGCAGTTCTTC. Translating gives CASSLRGGDAEQFF.

Many counts were recorded for this clonotype. The V call is TRBV11-1, the J call TRBJ2-3; 11 nucleotides agree with TRBD2. Germline loops: CDR1 SGHAT, CDR2 FQDESV (reference sequence). The CDR3 has 16 amino acids. V gave up 1 base and J gave up 4 bases; unmatched junction bases: 4. The CDR3 here is CASSLGLAGGADTQYF. CDR3 sequence (DNA): TGTGCCAGCAGCTTAGGGCTAGCGGGAGGAGCAGATACGCAGTATTTT.

The chain uses TRBV12-3 or TRBV12-4 and TRBJ2-2, with no clear D. V was pared by 4 bases and J by 6 bases, with 6 bases between. CDR3 length: 12 residues. The CDR3 nucleotides are TGTGCCAGCAGTTCCATTCCCGGGGAGCTGTTTTTT. This codes for CASSSIPGELFF.

This clonotype was recorded only once. A much larger clone differs by one base, so this may be a read error. V gene TRBV20-1 combines with J gene TRBJ1-2, with a possible D match to TRBD1 (5 bases). Trimming took 6 bases from V and 8 from J, leaving 19 bases between them. This CDR3 contains 13 residues. CDR1 is DFQATT and CDR2 is SNEGSKA in the germline V gene (reference sequence). The CDR3 loop is CSARPGRGIGYTF. In nucleotides, the CDR3 is TGCAGTGCGCGCCCGGGACGGGGGATAGGCTACACCTTC.

This clonotype was counted only a few times. The J gene is TRBJ1-1, the V gene TRBV20-1; 7 bases map to TRBD1. V dropped 7 bases and J dropped 1; count of bases not matched to a gene: 6. The germline CDR1 and CDR2 sequences are DFQATT and SNEGSKA (reference sequence). The CDR3 runs 13 residues. Written as DNA, the CDR3 is TGCAGTGGTCCGACAGGGACGAACACTGAAGCTTTCTTT. Its protein is CSGPTGTNTEAFF.

The V gene is TRBV28, the J gene TRBJ2-1, with D possibly matching TRBD1 (6 bases). The CDR3 runs 12 residues. The germline CDR1 and CDR2 sequences are MDHEN and SYDVKM. Deletions cut 2 bases from V and 8 bases from J, with 7 bases between. CDR3 sequence: CASSLTGYEQFF. CDR3 nucleotide sequence: TGTGCCAGCAGTTTAACAGGGTATGAGCAGTTCTTC. Full variable domain (outside the CDR3, taken from reference TRBV28 and TRBJ2-1): DVKVTQSSRYLVKRTGEKVFLECVQDMDHENMFWYRQDPGLGLRLIYFSYDVKMKEKGDIPEGYSVSREKKERFSLILESASTNQTSMYLCASSLTGYEQFFGPGTRLTVL.

This chain joins TRBV20-1 and TRBJ2-1, with 11 bases aligning to TRBD1. This CDR3 spans 19 amino acids. Looked up from germline, CDR1 is DFQATT and CDR2 is SNEGSKA (reference sequence). Unmatched junction bases numbered 17, after V lost 1 base and J lost 6 bases. The CDR3 DNA sequence: TGCAGTGCTAGAGGATTGGGACAGGGGGGGGCTAGCCTGGGCAATGAGCAGTTCTTC. As protein: CSARGLGQGGASLGNEQFF.

This clonotype was seen a few times. The chain is built from TRBV7-2 and TRBJ1-3; tentatively, D is TRBD1 (5 bases). Germline CDR1 reads SGHTA; CDR2 reads FQGNSA. V lost 2 bases, J lost 0 bases, and 14 bases lay in between. This CDR3 is 17 amino acids long. CDR3: CASSLNQGASSGNTIYF. The DNA for the CDR3 is TGTGCCAGCAGCTTAAATCAAGGGGCTAGCTCTGGAAACACCATATATTTT.